The source of this T cell receptor beta chain is a study of Ad26.COV2.S vaccination and SARS-CoV-2 variants. Study details: Sample donor was a member of the COV1001 Ad26.COV2.S trial arm. Donor got 5x10^10 or 1x10^11 viral particles of Ad26.COV2.S.

As concerns this clone: What it recognizes is unknown.

Study findings and constraints: It is possible that the TCR breadth and depth analyses underestimated the total T cell responses.

Documented treatment: 15 to 20 received Ad26.COV2.S at low or high dose, single or two shots; 5 received placebo; per-sample allocation not given. All samples were drawn on day 63, counting from the first vaccine or placebo injection. Expression of Wuhan-strain SARS-CoV-2 spike came from the Ad26 vector that formed the vaccine. Assay: immunoSEQ multiplex PCR; the TCRdb copy retains only in-frame clones and omits some. In the table there are 450,000 to 550,000 clones, 89% of which are singletons. The germline V gene has CDR1 SQVTM and CDR2 ANQGSEA. CDR3 size: 11 residues. V was shortened by 5 bases and J by 6 bases, with 7 bases between the two germline ends.

The TCR sequence derives from a person aged 18-60 years who received the Ad26.COV2.S COVID-19 vaccine or a placebo. The sequencing used peripheral blood, collected in a trial of Ad26.COV2.S vaccine versus placebo. The chain links TRBV29-1 to TRBJ2-2, with D uncertain. The CDR3 sequence: CSVTGSGELFF. The CDR3 nucleotides are TGCAGCGTTACCGGGTCCGGGGAGCTGTTTTTT.